This record concerns one T cell receptor (beta chain) sequence. The data are from a study of T cell changes during pregnancy in multiple sclerosis. The repertoire was sequenced with immunoSEQ multiplex PCR; TCRdb's copy has only in-frame clones and lacks some. This sample has roughly 49,000 clones, with approximately 95% found just once. Trimming shortened V by 1 base and J by 2 bases, and 26 bases separated the two germline ends. The germline CDR1 and CDR2 sequences are SGHDN and FVKESK. CDR3 size: 20 residues. The origin of this receptor is a female donor with multiple sclerosis, enrolled in a pregnancy study. The rearrangement uses TRBV14 and TRBJ1-1; a possible D gene is TRBD1 (6 bases). The material sequenced was CD8+ T cells from peripheral blood mononuclear cells, taken in the first trimester of pregnancy. The CDR3 sequence is CASSQVRTVIELIQNTEAFF. CDR3 coding DNA: TGTGCCAGCAGCCAAGTCCGGACAGTCATAGAATTAATCCAAAACACTGAAGCTTTCTTT.